The clone carrying this T cell receptor (beta chain) was counted between two and nine times. Its target is unknown. The source of the sample is a study of beta chain features in type 1 diabetes. The study's findings and limits: Comparison showed that naive, central memory and Treg TCRB repertoires appeared more similar among patients than among healthy donors.

The entirety of the isolated RNA underwent reverse transcription, so expressed TCRB transcripts were sequenced. Clones were read by immunoSEQ multiplex PCR, and TCRdb kept only the in-frame ones, dropping some. This sample yields 350,000 to 400,000 clones, of which around 15% are seen a single time; under 0.02% belongs to the top ten. The CDR3 runs to 15 residues. Looked up from germline, CDR1 is SGHTA and CDR2 is FQGNSA. V trimming: 5 bases; J trimming: 4 bases; junction bases outside the gene matches: 10. This clonotype was sampled from a woman under 30 in good health. The sequenced sample was naive CD4+ T cells from blood. J is TRBJ2-5 and V is TRBV7-2; TRBD2 aligns across 7 bases. The CDR3 loop is CASSPGDYPLETQYF. The CDR3 nucleotides read TGTGCCAGCAGCCCGGGGGACTACCCCCTAGAGACCCAGTACTTC. The whole variable domain, filled in from reference TRBV7-2 and TRBJ2-5, reads GAGVSQSPSNKVTEKGKDVELRCDPISGHTALYWYRQSLGQGLEFLIYFQGNSAPDKSGLPSDRFSAERTGGSVSTLTIQRTQQEDSAVYLCASSPGDYPLETQYFGPGTRLLVL.